These 14 T cell receptor beta chains came from one sample sequenced in a study of technical replicates of blood from several donors. TCRdb keeps only in-frame clones here, not all; method: immunoSEQ multiplex PCR. Among approximately 82,000 clones listed, roughly 94% were seen once. Source material: T cells isolated from PBMCs. The receptor set was obtained from a human donor in good health.

V usage is TRBV11-2 and J usage is TRBJ2-7, with 13 bases matching TRBD2. Germline V gene sequence: CDR1 SGHAT, CDR2 FQNNGV. The CDR3 is 18 amino acids. V shed 4 bases, J shed 5 bases, and the junction held 14 bases outside the gene matches. Written as DNA, the CDR3 is TGTGCCAGCAGCTCACCACTCACTAGCGGGGGGGCCCCCCACGAGCAGTACTTC. Translated, it gives CASSSPLTSGGAPHEQYF. Filled out from reference TRBV11-2 and TRBJ2-7, the complete variable domain reads EAGVAQSPRYKIIEKRQSVAFWCNPISGHATLYWYQQILGQGPKLLIQFQNNGVVDDSQLPKDRFSAERLKGVDSTLKIQPAKLEDSAVYLCASSSPLTSGGAPHEQYFGPGTRLTVT.

The V call is TRBV9, the J call TRBJ2-7; 10 bases agree with TRBD2. The CDR3 extends over 15 amino acids. The J segment lost 4 bases and the V segment lost 0 bases, leaving 4 bases of the junction unmatched. Germline assignment: CDR1 SGDLS and CDR2 YYNGEE. In DNA, the CDR3 is TGTGCCAGCAGCGTAGACCCTAGCGGGAGATACGAGCAGTACTTC. The encoded protein is CASSVDPSGRYEQYF.

This sequence joins TRBV5-7 and TRBJ1-5, with unresolved D. TRBV5-7 is recorded as an ORF, its role being uncertain. V lost 2 bases and J 4 bases, leaving 10 bases between the germline ends. This CDR3 has 14 amino acids. The CDR3: CASSFITFNQPQHF. The CDR3 nucleotides read TGTGCCAGCAGCTTTATAACATTTAATCAGCCCCAGCATTTT.

The CDR3 protein is CASSGSGTGIEQYF. The CDR3 coding sequence is TGTGCCAGCAGCGGCTCCGGGACAGGGATCGAGCAGTACTTC. The chain employs TRBV7-2 and TRBJ2-7, with TRBD1 identical over 9 bases. There are 14 residues in the CDR3. V lost 5 bases and J lost 6; bases outside the gene matches: 8. Per the germline V gene, CDR1 is SGHTA and CDR2 is FQGNSA.

The chain joins TRBV9 to TRBJ2-2; the D gene is possibly TRBD2 (6 bases). CDR1 and CDR2 (germline): SGDLS, YYNGEE. The CDR3 covers 15 residues. Trimming stripped 3 bases from V and 7 bases from J, with 16 bases between. The CDR3 protein is CASSAGDGGVGELFF. In DNA form, the CDR3 reads TGTGCCAGCAGCGCCGGCGACGGGGGAGTCGGGGAGCTGTTTTTT.

In nucleotides, the CDR3 is TGTGCCAGTAGTATGGCGGGGCGGACAGATACGCAGTATTTT. Translating gives CASSMAGRTDTQYF. The V gene is TRBV19, the J gene TRBJ2-3, with D maybe TRBD2 (6 bases). The CDR3 loop spans 14 amino acids. From germline, CDR1 is LNHDA and CDR2 SQIVND (reference sequence). The V end lost 3 bases, the J end lost 3 bases, and 10 bases lay between the germline ends.

The chain has TRBV6-1 and TRBJ1-5; tentative D call: TRBD1 (5 bases). Germline V CDR1 and CDR2: MNHNS, SASEGT. There are 17 residues in the CDR3. The V and J ends lost 2 bases and 4 bases respectively, with 18 bases between them. This CDR3 reads CASSEWWQGKQNQPQHF. The CDR3 DNA is TGTGCCAGCAGTGAATGGTGGCAGGGTAAACAAAATCAGCCCCAGCATTTT.

The chain combines TRBV11-3 with TRBJ2-7, with D possibly TRBD2 on 6 matching bases. The CDR3 has 15 amino acids. Germline-derived CDR1 and CDR2 are SGHNT and YENEEA. V was pared by 3 bases and J by 5 bases, with 17 bases between. This CDR3 reads CASSFSAAGWNEQYF. The CDR3, as DNA: TGTGCCAGCAGCTTCAGTGCGGCGGGGTGGAACGAGCAGTACTTC.

The gene calls are TRBV4-1 and TRBJ2-4; 7 nucleotides match TRBD2. Trimming removed 1 base from V and 6 bases from J; junction bases left unmatched: 3. Per germline, CDR1 MGHRA and CDR2 YSYEKL. The CDR3 contains 14 residues. The CDR3 DNA follows: TGCGCCAGCAGCCAAGTAGGGAGGGCAAACATTCAGTACTTC. The encoded protein is CASSQVGRANIQYF.

The chain carries TRBV2 and TRBJ1-2; 9 bases match TRBD1. The CDR3 extends over 11 amino acids. Germline loops: CDR1 SNHLY, CDR2 FYNNEI. The V and J ends lost 8 bases and 8 bases, in that order; junction bases with no gene match: 3. CDR3 coding DNA: TGTGCCAGCGACAGGGGGGCGGGCTACACCTTC. This sequence encodes CASDRGAGYTF.

This rearrangement joins TRBV6-4 to TRBJ2-3; 7 nucleotides match TRBD1. This CDR3 is 16 amino acids long. Trimming took 8 bases from V and 5 from J; bases not matched to a gene: 16. CDR1 is MRHNA and CDR2 is SNTAGT in the germline V gene. This CDR3 reads CASPEPTGIFLDTQYF. The CDR3 DNA reads TGTGCCAGCCCCGAACCGACAGGGATTTTTCTAGATACGCAGTATTTT.

As regards this clone: The germline gene is not matched at one end of the junction; a read error may be the cause. The gene calls are TRBV7-7 and TRBJ2-5; TRBD2 aligns across 7 bases. Germline CDR1 reads SSHAT; CDR2 reads FNYEAQ (reference sequence). CDR3 length equals 15 residues. The CDR3 DNA follows: TGTGCTAGCAGCTTCCAAGCGGGGAACCAAGAGACCCAGTACTTC. Encoded protein: CASSFQAGNQETQYF.

The rearrangement links TRBV6-5 to TRBJ1-2; 8 nucleotides line up with TRBD1. The CDR3 totals 14 residues. Germline V gene sequence: CDR1 MNHEY, CDR2 SVGAGI. The trim removed 2 bases at V and 7 bases at J, leaving 6 bases unmatched. The CDR3 DNA is TGTGCCAGCAGTTACGGACAGGGCCTTTTTGGCTACACCTTC. Protein: CASSYGQGLFGYTF.

The CDR3 DNA reads as TGCAGCGTTGGTCAGGCTGGGGCCAACGTCCTGACTTTC. It yields the protein CSVGQAGANVLTF. The V and J genes are TRBV29-1 and TRBJ2-6, with D unclear. The germline V gene encodes CDR1 SQVTM and CDR2 ANQGSEA. This CDR3 is 13 amino acids long. Trimming took 4 bases from V and 2 from J, leaving 6 bases between them.